The 31 T cell receptor beta chains below all came from one sample that was sequenced in a study of blood T cell repertoires in COVID-19. Assay used: immunoSEQ multiplex PCR; TCRdb lists only in-frame clones, some missing. Altogether 650,000 to 800,000 clones are present, about nine tenths being singletons, with the ten largest covering roughly 0.25%. The sequenced sample was peripheral blood. These receptors came from a woman between 18 and 30 years old with acute or convalescent COVID-19.

The rearrangement links TRBV30 to TRBJ1-2; 7 bases are a match to TRBD1. Germline CDR1 reads GTSNPN; CDR2 reads SVGIG (reference sequence). The V segment lost 0 bases and the J segment 11 bases; nucleotides outside the gene matches: 6. The CDR3 totals 12 residues. The CDR3 here is CAWSVGGAGYTF. The CDR3 bases are TGTGCCTGGAGTGTAGGGGGCGCTGGGTACACCTTC.

J is TRBJ1-6 and V is TRBV19; D gene ambiguous. The ends were cut back, 3 bases at V and 0 bases at J, with 12 bases in the middle. The CDR3 consists of 17 residues. The germline V gene has CDR1 LNHDA and CDR2 SQIVND (reference sequence). The CDR3 loop is CASSMLNPSSYNSPLHF. The CDR3 bases are TGTGCCAGTAGTATGTTAAACCCGAGCTCCTATAATTCACCCCTCCACTTT.

Note on this clone: An end of the junction differs from the germline gene, which may be a read error. The chain employs TRBV7-9 and TRBJ2-5; 10 nucleotides agree with TRBD2. From germline, CDR1 is SEHNR and CDR2 FQNEAQ (reference sequence). This CDR3 is built from 12 residues. The CDR3 region has the DNA TGTGCCAGCAGCCCAGAGCAGCGGGGGGGAAACTTC. It codes for CASSPEQRGGNF.

The rearrangement uses TRBV27 and TRBJ1-2, with 9 bases that match TRBD1. In germline, CDR1 is MNHEY, CDR2 SMNVEV (reference sequence). Trimming cost V 0 bases and J 5 bases; bases outside gene matches: 7. The CDR3 covers 16 residues. The DNA of the CDR3 is TGTGCCAGCAGTTTATCCCGCACAGGGGGCGTATATGGCTACACCTTC. Its translation: CASSLSRTGGVYGYTF.

The V call is TRBV6-2 or TRBV6-3, the J call TRBJ1-2; D is undetermined. CDR1 and CDR2 (germline): MNHEY, SVGEGT. Trimming removed 2 bases from V and 2 bases from J, with 6 bases in between. CDR3 length: 13 residues. The CDR3 is CASSYEPNYGYTF. Written as DNA, the CDR3 is TGTGCCAGCAGTTACGAGCCGAACTATGGCTACACCTTC.

The chain carries TRBV24-1 and TRBJ2-6; 9 nucleotides line up with TRBD1. This CDR3 region has 16 residues. Germline CDR1 is KGHDR and CDR2 is SFDVKD. Trimming removed 7 bases from V and 3 bases from J; junction bases left unmatched: 6. The chain's CDR3 is CATSPGQGVGANVLTF. CDR3 coding DNA: TGTGCCACCAGCCCGGGACAGGGCGTTGGGGCCAACGTCCTGACTTTC.

V is TRBV4-3 and J is TRBJ2-1; TRBD1 agrees at 7 bases. This CDR3 has 15 amino acids. CDR1 LGHNA and CDR2 YSLEER come from the germline V gene. V lost 2 bases, J lost 6 bases, and 7 bases stayed unmatched. CDR3 loop: CASSQPGYRGNEQFF. The CDR3, as DNA: TGCGCCAGCAGCCAACCCGGATACAGGGGCAATGAGCAGTTCTTC.

This clone was counted once. The rearrangement links TRBV24-1 to TRBJ1-2; D is unresolved. V dropped 2 bases and J dropped 4 bases, with 22 bases sitting between them. CDR3 length: 18 residues. In germline, CDR1 is KGHDR, CDR2 SFDVKD. The CDR3, as DNA: TGTGCCACCAGTGATTCCCGGGGAAATGGAGGGATTCTCTATGGCTACACCTTC. Its translation is CATSDSRGNGGILYGYTF.

The chain employs TRBV7-2 and TRBJ1-4, with 8 bases lining up with TRBD1. Unmatched junction bases numbered 9, after V lost 8 bases and J lost 7 bases. Per germline, CDR1 SGHTA and CDR2 FQGNSA. The CDR3 is 14 amino acids. Here the CDR3 reads CASSFSGGGEKLFF. The CDR3 nucleotides are TGTGCCAGCTCCTTTTCAGGGGGCGGTGAAAAACTGTTTTTT.

The chain links TRBV12-5 to TRBJ1-6; D gene ambiguous. This CDR3 has 14 residues. From germline, CDR1 is LGHNT and CDR2 FRNRAP. The V end lost 2 bases, the J end lost 10 bases, and 12 bases lay between the germline ends. The CDR3 coding sequence is TGTGCTAGTGGTTTGTCTCTCCCGGGGTCACCCCTCCACTTT. Protein: CASGLSLPGSPLHF.

The V gene is TRBV10-2, the J gene TRBJ1-1, with TRBD1 as a possible D gene (5 bases). Germline V gene data show CDR1 as WSHSY and CDR2 as SAAADI. V was trimmed by 8 bases and J by 1 base, leaving 11 bases between them. The CDR3 totals 13 residues. The DNA of the CDR3 is TGCGCCAGCTTGGACACATGGAACACTGAAGCTTTCTTT. Protein sequence: CASLDTWNTEAFF.

This rearrangement joins TRBV2 to TRBJ2-7; 11 nucleotides align to TRBD1. The V gene's germline CDR1 is SNHLY and CDR2 FYNNEI. This CDR3 contains 14 residues. The V segment lost 5 bases and the J segment 3 bases; nucleotides outside the gene matches: 3. The CDR3 is CASSWDRGNYEQYF. CDR3 nucleotide sequence: TGTGCCAGCAGTTGGGACAGGGGGAACTACGAGCAGTACTTC.

The chain couples TRBV7-6 to TRBJ2-7; 8 nucleotides align to TRBD1. This CDR3 contains 16 residues. Germline V gene lookup returns CDR1 SGHVS and CDR2 FNYEAQ. The ends lost 5 bases at V and 3 bases at J; junction bases unmatched: 12. As DNA, the CDR3 is TGTGCCAGCAGCGCCGATTCCGGACAGGGCTTCTACGAGCAGTACTTC. Amino acid sequence: CASSADSGQGFYEQYF.

This chain joins TRBV18 and TRBJ1-1, with 8 bases aligning to TRBD1. Trimming at V came to 4 bases and at J to 3 bases, leaving 1 base not matched to a gene. Germline V lookup: CDR1 KGHSH, CDR2 LQKENI. The CDR3 runs 13 residues. The CDR3 nucleotides read TGTGCCAGCTCACAGACAGGGGACACTGAAGCTTTCTTT. Encoded protein: CASSQTGDTEAFF.

This clone was seen once. V gene TRBV12-5 combines with J gene TRBJ1-5; 7 positions agree with TRBD1. The CDR3 contains 14 residues. The V and J ends lost 2 bases and 5 bases, in that order; junction bases with no gene match: 3. Germline lookup yields CDR1 LGHNT and CDR2 FRNRAP. The CDR3 DNA follows: TGTGCTAGTGGTTTGTTAACAGGGGATCAGCCCCAGCATTTT. Translation: CASGLLTGDQPQHF.

The chain combines TRBV30 with TRBJ2-1; TRBD2 matches at 14 bases. Germline V lookup: CDR1 GTSNPN, CDR2 SVGIG (reference sequence). The CDR3 spans 15 residues. Unmatched junction bases numbered 3, after V lost 1 base and J lost 7 bases. The CDR3 loop reads CAWSAGLAGVNEQFF. CDR3 nucleotides: TGTGCCTGGAGTGCGGGACTAGCGGGGGTTAATGAGCAGTTCTTC.

CDR3 in DNA: TGTGCCAGCGGGAGGGAGGGGTATAATTCACCCCTCCACTTT. This gives the protein CASGREGYNSPLHF. The chain couples TRBV6-6 to TRBJ1-6, with a possible D match to TRBD1 (5 bases). Trimming took off 8 bases at V and 4 bases at J, with 12 bases between the two ends. Looked up from germline, CDR1 is MNHNY and CDR2 is SVGAGI (reference sequence). The CDR3 covers 14 residues.

The rearrangement joins TRBV2 to TRBJ2-1, with D maybe TRBD1 (6 bases). This CDR3 has 15 amino acids. Trimming shortened V by 5 bases and J by 0 bases, and 11 bases separated the two germline ends. The V gene's germline CDR1 is SNHLY and CDR2 FYNNEI. CDR3 DNA sequence: TGTGCCAGCAGTTGGACAGTCTTCTCCTACAATGAGCAGTTCTTC. This encodes CASSWTVFSYNEQFF. The whole variable domain, filled in from reference TRBV2 and TRBJ2-1, reads EPEVTQTPSHQVTQMGQEVILRCVPISNHLYFYWYRQILGQKVEFLVSFYNNEISEKSEIFDDQFSVERPDGSNFTLKIRSTKLEDSAMYFCASSWTVFSYNEQFFGPGTRLTVL.

This clone showed up just once. The chain couples TRBV24-1 to TRBJ1-6; D gene uncertain. Trimming took 9 bases from V and 2 from J, leaving 7 bases between them. Germline CDR1 and CDR2: KGHDR and SFDVKD. The CDR3 totals 13 residues. This CDR3 reads CATRRTYNSPLHF. The DNA for the CDR3 is TGTGCCACCCGTAGAACCTATAATTCACCCCTCCACTTT.

This sequence joins TRBV13 and TRBJ1-6; D gene unclear. V was cut by 5 bases and J by 10 bases, with 9 bases left in between. This CDR3 region has 12 residues. In germline, CDR1 is PRHDT, CDR2 FYEKMQ (reference sequence). The CDR3 region is CASSLPGSPLHF. DNA of the CDR3: TGTGCCAGCAGCCTTCCCGGGTCACCCCTCCACTTT.

The rearrangement links TRBV24-1 to TRBJ1-2; the D gene is possibly TRBD1 (6 bases). There are 12 residues in the CDR3. Trimming removed 5 bases from V and 4 bases from J, with 7 bases in between. Germline values: CDR1 KGHDR, CDR2 SFDVKD. CDR3 amino acids: CATSVGGYGYTF. CDR3 DNA sequence: TGTGCCACCAGTGTAGGGGGCTATGGCTACACCTTC.

This clone has at least ten counts. The chain joins TRBV2 to TRBJ1-2; D is possibly TRBD1 (6 bases). Germline V gives CDR1 SNHLY, CDR2 FYNNEI. The CDR3 consists of 13 residues. Trimming removed 7 bases at V and 8 bases at J, with 17 bases between. CDR3 sequence (DNA): TGTGCCAGCACGTTGACAGGCCCAGAAGGCTACACCTTC. Protein sequence: CASTLTGPEGYTF.

About this clone: The sample has other DNA sequences that encode this CDR3 too. This chain connects TRBV5-6 to TRBJ2-7, with 7 bases aligning to TRBD1. This CDR3 is built from 13 residues. After removal of 3 bases from V and 3 bases from J, the junction contained 3 bases not matched to a gene. The germline gives CDR1 SGHDT, CDR2 YYEEEE. This chain's CDR3 is CASSWGQSYEQYF. In DNA form, the CDR3 reads TGTGCCAGCAGCTGGGGACAGAGCTACGAGCAGTACTTC.

The chain is built from TRBV5-5 and TRBJ1-1; D is ambiguous. The CDR3 spans 12 residues. Trimming pared 1 base from V and 11 bases from J, leaving 12 bases between. CDR1 is SGHKS, CDR2 YYEKEE, per germline (reference sequence). CDR3 in amino acids: CASSLNQDSAFF. CDR3 DNA: TGTGCCAGCAGCTTGAACCAGGACTCTGCTTTCTTT.

This rearrangement joins TRBV4-1 to TRBJ1-5; D is undetermined. From germline, CDR1 is MGHRA and CDR2 YSYEKL. V dropped 4 bases and J dropped 5 bases, with 9 bases sitting between them. CDR3 size: 13 residues. The CDR3 here is CASSLFLYQPQHF. The CDR3 DNA reads as TGCGCCAGCAGCCTCTTCCTTTATCAGCCCCAGCATTTT.

The table lists this clone with a count of one. The rearrangement joins TRBV6-2 or TRBV6-3 to TRBJ1-6; 7 bases map to TRBD1. The CDR3 extends over 15 amino acids. V lost 1 base to trimming and J lost 6 bases; unmatched junction nucleotides: 3. In germline, CDR1 is MNHEY, CDR2 SVGEGT. This chain's CDR3 is CASSYYQGGNSPLHF. DNA of the CDR3: TGTGCCAGCAGTTACTATCAGGGGGGTAATTCACCCCTCCACTTT.

This rearrangement joins TRBV27 to TRBJ1-1; perhaps TRBD1 as D (6 bases). The CDR3 loop spans 12 amino acids. Germline loops: CDR1 MNHEY, CDR2 SMNVEV (reference sequence). The ends were cut back, 4 bases at V and 5 bases at J, with 8 bases in the middle. CDR3 nucleotides: TGTGCCAGCAGTTCCCAGGGGACTGAAGCTTTCTTT. It translates to CASSSQGTEAFF.

The rearrangement uses TRBV5-1 and TRBJ2-2; tentative D call: TRBD1 (6 bases). CDR3 length: 16 amino acids. Germline assignment: CDR1 SGHRS and CDR2 YFSETQ. Trimming took off 2 bases at V and 6 bases at J, with 17 bases between the two ends. CDR3 nucleotides: TGCGCCAGCAGCTTCCGGGCCCCAGGGGACGCCGGGGAGCTGTTTTTT. Protein product: CASSFRAPGDAGELFF.

The chain has TRBV19 and TRBJ1-5, with 7 bases lining up with TRBD1. CDR3 length equals 15 residues. Unmatched junction bases numbered 12, after V lost 7 bases and J lost 6 bases. Germline values: CDR1 LNHDA, CDR2 SQIVND (reference sequence). The CDR3 reads CASTQGTVTGQPQHF. CDR3 in DNA: TGTGCCAGTACTCAAGGGACAGTAACGGGTCAGCCCCAGCATTTT.

The V and J genes are TRBV9 and TRBJ1-3; TRBD1 aligns across 8 bases. With V trimmed by 3 bases and J by 0 bases, 5 bases remained unmatched. The CDR3 runs to 16 residues. Looked up from germline, CDR1 is SGDLS and CDR2 is YYNGEE. CDR3 in amino acids: CASSARTGNSGNTIYF. CDR3 in DNA: TGTGCCAGCAGCGCTAGGACAGGGAACTCTGGAAACACCATATATTTT.

The chain has TRBV7-9 and TRBJ2-2; no definite D call. Per the germline V gene, CDR1 is SEHNR and CDR2 is FQNEAQ (reference sequence). Trimming cost V 3 bases and J 4 bases, with 3 bases left between them. The CDR3 consists of 12 residues. CDR3 loop: CASSFGTGELFF. The DNA for the CDR3 is TGTGCCAGCAGCTTCGGCACCGGGGAGCTGTTTTTT.